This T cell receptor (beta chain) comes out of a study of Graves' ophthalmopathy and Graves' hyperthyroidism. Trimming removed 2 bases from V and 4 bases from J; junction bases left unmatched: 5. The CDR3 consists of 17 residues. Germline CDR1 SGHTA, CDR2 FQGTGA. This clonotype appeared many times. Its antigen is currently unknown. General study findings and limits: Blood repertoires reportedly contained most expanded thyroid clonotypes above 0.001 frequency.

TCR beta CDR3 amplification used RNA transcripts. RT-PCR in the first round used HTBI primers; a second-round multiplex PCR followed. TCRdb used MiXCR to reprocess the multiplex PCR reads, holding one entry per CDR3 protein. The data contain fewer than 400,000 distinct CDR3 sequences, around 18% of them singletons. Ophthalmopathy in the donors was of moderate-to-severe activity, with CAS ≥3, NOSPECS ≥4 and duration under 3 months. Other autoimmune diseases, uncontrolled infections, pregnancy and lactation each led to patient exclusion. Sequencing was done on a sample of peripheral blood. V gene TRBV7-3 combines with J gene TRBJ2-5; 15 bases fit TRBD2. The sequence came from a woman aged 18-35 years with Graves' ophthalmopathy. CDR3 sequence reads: CASSLGRTSGRGETQYF. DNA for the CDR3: TGTGCCAGCAGCTTAGGGAGGACTAGCGGGAGGGGAGAGACCCAGTACTTC.